A single count supports the clone carrying this T cell receptor (beta chain). The data were taken from a study of cytomegalovirus exposure and HLA in healthy donors. Trimming took off 3 bases at V and 1 base at J, with 9 bases between the two ends. The CDR3 is made up of 14 amino acids. Germline CDR1 SGHTA, CDR2 FQGNSA. The PCR employed 60 Vbeta primers together with 13 Jbeta primers. Using immunoSEQ multiplex PCR, the repertoire was profiled, and TCRdb retains in-frame clones only, with some absent. The sample has about 150,000 clones, 73% seen once. The chain has TRBV7-2 and TRBJ1-1; D is unclear. Sequencing was carried out using PBMCs. The source is a woman aged 18-29 years in good health and CMV-seronegative. CDR3 nucleotide sequence: TGTGCCAGCAGCTTGGGAGGGTGGAACACTGAAGCTTTCTTT. Translated, it gives CASSLGGWNTEAFF.